The next 11 T cell receptor beta chains were all read from a single sample in a study of shared clonotypes between healthy human individuals. Only in-frame clones appear in the TCRdb table, and some are missing; sequencing was by immunoSEQ multiplex PCR. The sample includes millions of clones, around nine tenths of them seen just once. Sequencing was done on a sample of naive CD4+ T cells sorted from blood. Noted subset: CD45RA+ positively selected. The receptors were sampled from a man aged 18 to 30 in good health.

The chain carries TRBV7-8 and TRBJ2-1; a weak D match, TRBD2 (5 bases). V was shortened by 0 bases and J by 5 bases, with 11 bases between the two germline ends. Germline CDR1 SGHVS, CDR2 FQNEAQ. The length of the CDR3 is 15 residues. Here the CDR3 DNA reads TGTGCCAGCAGCTTAGCGGGAGTCAGGAACAATGAGCAGTTCTTC. Translating it yields CASSLAGVRNNEQFF.

The rearrangement uses TRBV5-1 and TRBJ2-2; 7 bases line up with TRBD1. The CDR3 spans 16 residues. Germline values: CDR1 SGHRS, CDR2 YFSETQ. Trimming at V came to 2 bases and at J to 1 base, leaving 5 bases not matched to a gene. This CDR3 is CASSFRTGVNTGELFF. The CDR3 nucleotides are TGCGCCAGCAGCTTTCGGACAGGAGTGAACACCGGGGAGCTGTTTTTT. The entire variable domain, with the rest obtained from reference TRBV5-1 and TRBJ2-2, is as follows: KAGVTQTPRYLIKTRGQQVTLSCSPISGHRSVSWYQQTPGQGLQFLFEYFSETQRNKGNFPGRFSGRQFSNSRSEMNVSTLELGDSALYLCASSFRTGVNTGELFFGEGSRLTVL.

The chain links TRBV5-1 to TRBJ1-3; 7 bases match TRBD1. Trimming removed 3 bases from V and 0 bases from J; junction bases left unmatched: 6. Looked up from germline, CDR1 is SGHRS and CDR2 is YFSETQ. The CDR3 covers 16 residues. CDR3 region: CASSSPGQSSGNTIYF. The CDR3 DNA reads as TGCGCCAGCAGCTCGCCGGGACAGTCCTCTGGAAACACCATATATTTT.

This sequence joins TRBV16 and TRBJ2-1; D gene ambiguous. The CDR3 contains 13 residues. Germline V gene lookup returns CDR1 KGHSY and CDR2 FQNENV. V was cut by 1 base and J by 7 bases, with 8 bases left in between. As DNA, the CDR3 is TGTGCCAGCAGCCAATATAGAGAGAATGAGCAGTTCTTC. Encoded protein: CASSQYRENEQFF.

The rearrangement joins TRBV4-3 to TRBJ2-7, with 7 bases lining up with TRBD2. The CDR3 contains 16 residues. In germline, CDR1 is LGHNA, CDR2 YSLEER. The junction had 13 bases not matched to a gene; V was cut back by 3 bases and J by 5 bases. The CDR3 here is CASSQRAGTNFHEQYF. The CDR3 DNA reads TGCGCCAGCAGCCAGAGGGCCGGGACTAACTTCCACGAGCAGTACTTC.

V is TRBV29-1 and J is TRBJ2-3; tentative D call: TRBD2 (5 bases). Germline assignment: CDR1 SQVTM and CDR2 ANQGSEA. The CDR3 is 14 amino acids. Trimming pared 4 bases from V and 2 bases from J, leaving 13 bases between. The CDR3 DNA reads TGCAGCGTTGCGTCCTGGAGGACCACAGATACGCAGTATTTT. Translated, it gives CSVASWRTTDTQYF.

The V and J genes are TRBV20-1 and TRBJ2-3; D is unclear. The V gene lost 5 bases and the J gene lost 6 bases, with 6 bases spanning the gap. The CDR3 extends over 10 amino acids. Germline V gene data show CDR1 as DFQATT and CDR2 as SNEGSKA (reference sequence). The CDR3 is CSAQKDTQYF. CDR3 coding DNA: TGCAGTGCTCAGAAGGATACGCAGTATTTT.

Comments on this clone: Additional DNA sequences in this sample encode the identical CDR3. This chain links TRBV9 with TRBJ1-6, with a tentative D call TRBD1 (5 bases). V was pared by 0 bases and J by 9 bases, with 7 bases between. Germline lookup yields CDR1 SGDLS and CDR2 YYNGEE. The CDR3 runs 13 residues. Written as DNA, the CDR3 is TGTGCCAGCAGCGTAGTCGGGGGTTCACCCCTCCACTTT. Translating gives CASSVVGGSPLHF.

This rearrangement joins TRBV6-1 to TRBJ1-5, with TRBD1 identical over 9 bases. Germline CDR1 reads MNHNS; CDR2 reads SASEGT. There are 15 residues in the CDR3. V was clipped by 7 bases and J by 3 bases; unmatched bases: 7. Here the CDR3 reads CASTTGGIFNQPQHF. As DNA, the CDR3 is TGTGCCAGCACCACAGGGGGCATTTTCAATCAGCCCCAGCATTTT.

Of note for this clone: The sample carries other DNA sequences with the same CDR3. J is TRBJ1-2 and V is TRBV19; D unresolved. Trimming took off 5 bases at V and 2 bases at J, with 6 bases between the two ends. CDR1 is LNHDA and CDR2 is SQIVND in the germline V gene (reference sequence). The CDR3 runs to 12 residues. CDR3 coding DNA: TGTGCCAGTAGTTCGGGGAACTATGGCTACACCTTC. Translated, it gives CASSSGNYGYTF.

The CDR3 sequence is CASSLIQGQRDTQYF. CDR3 coding DNA: TGTGCCAGCAGTCTTATCCAGGGGCAAAGAGATACGCAGTATTTT. V gene TRBV2 combines with J gene TRBJ2-3, with a weak D call TRBD1 (6 bases). The CDR3 contains 15 residues. Looked up from germline, CDR1 is SNHLY and CDR2 is FYNNEI. V was clipped by 5 bases and J by 5 bases, with 17 bases between them. The entire variable domain, with the rest obtained from reference TRBV2 and TRBJ2-3, is as follows: EPEVTQTPSHQVTQMGQEVILRCVPISNHLYFYWYRQILGQKVEFLVSFYNNEISEKSEIFDDQFSVERPDGSNFTLKIRSTKLEDSAMYFCASSLIQGQRDTQYFGPGTRLTVL.